Listed below are T cell receptor beta chains from one sample, sequenced in a study of T cell repertoires in cytomegalovirus infection. TCRdb re-analysed the reads in MiXCR, keeping a single row per CDR3 protein. The sample yields a few hundred thousand distinct CDR3 sequences, 40% seen once. Their specific antigens are unknown. Here the sequenced sample was cultured PBMCs, taken from culture after CMV antigen stimulation. These receptors were collected from a human donor in good health (CMV status not recorded). Some clones in this sample may be carry-over from other donors' samples. Both conserved end residues are part of each CDR3. The order of the fields is D gene, V gene, clone size, CDR3 protein. A D gene is named only where the DNA matches it firmly. Rows give clone size only sometimes, using once, few, many, or a class for an expanded clone.

TRBD2	TRBV7-2	-	CASSRTSGRADTQYF
TRBD1	TRBV2	few	CASKGDSDNQPQHF
TRBD1	TRBV2	-	CASSGTTGVKETQYF
TRBD1	TRBV18	-	CASSPQTGTSGNTIYF
TRBD2	TRBV5-6	-	CASSFAPSGGGHEQYF
TRBD2	TRBV7-6	-	CASSNRGGRDQETQYF
-	TRBV7-2	-	CASKAGWVDEQFF
-	TRBV7-6	few	CASSYQTYEQYF
TRBD2	TRBV6-2/TRBV6-3	few	CASSQSGGASNEQFF
-	TRBV7-6	-	CASSTLGELFF
-	TRBV7-6	few	CASSRFDRGMSTDTQYF
-	TRBV6-2/TRBV6-3	few	CASSSPVDAGIILNYGYTF
TRBD1	TRBV11-2	-	CASSSYGQGTTGELFF
-	TRBV20-1	-	CSASAHLYQETQYF
-	TRBV4-3	-	CASKPFLWDEAFF
TRBD2	TRBV25-1	once	CASSESGLAGEAGELFF
-	TRBV3-1	few	CASSTNGPTEAFF
-	TRBV7-2	few	CASSFYPAVRETQYF
-	TRBV7-2	many	CASSLGSSFGGTQYF
-	TRBV4-1	-	CASSLLGRVDRAFF
-	TRBV7-2	many	CASSQTRESTQYF
TRBD2	TRBV7-2	many	CASSRLAGAYNEQFF
-	TRBV19	-	CASSSEGTNYGYTF
TRBD2	TRBV4-3	-	CASSQEAASGNSEQYF
TRBD2	TRBV12-3/TRBV12-4	-	CASKTSGVGDTQYF
-	TRBV5-1	once	CASSLRTVRTGELFF
-	TRBV6-6	-	CASTLLGLEETQYF
-	TRBV29-1	-	CSALDNNEKLFF